This paragraph covers one T cell receptor beta chain sequence. Its antigen is not identified. The CDR3 consists of 13 residues. The germline V gene encodes CDR1 LNHDA and CDR2 SQIVND (reference sequence). Trimming shortened V by 4 bases and J by 8 bases, and 12 bases separated the two germline ends. This entry is derived from a study of blood T cells in healthy people across ages. Findings and caveats of the study: Versus aged donors, long-lived donors had higher diversity and more naive CD4+ cells.

Through a sample-barcoded 5' primer and a J-beta primer mix, a second PCR was run for 7 to 11 cycles. Each CDR3 protein is one row after TCRdb ran MiXCR on the 5' RACE reads. The sample includes around 1,000,000 distinct CDR3 sequences, about 23% of them seen just once. The sample was also reused in another study, on T cells of mothers and their children.

V usage is TRBV19 and J usage is TRBJ2-1; D may match TRBD1 or TRBD2 (5 bases each). This TCR was recovered from a girl aged 2 to 10 in good health. Sequenced input: blood. This CDR3 is CASSTGRGDEQFF. CDR3 DNA: TGTGCCAGTAGTACGGGACGAGGCGATGAGCAGTTCTTC.